The clone carrying this TCR beta chain was seen just once. Original data processing: For nucleated cells, counts were estimated from reference gene primer amplification. Assay: immunoSEQ multiplex PCR; the TCRdb copy retains only in-frame clones and omits some. D and trimming come from the DNA, and the V and J calls and clone size come from that table. Of roughly 43,000 clones in the sample, roughly 63% were seen once. This record belongs to a study of blood T cell repertoires in COVID-19. Study at large: Acute and convalescent COVID-19 specimens originated in the United States, Italy and Spain. T cells, B-cell-depleted T cells, or PBMCs provided the cDNA or gDNA that served as material.

The germline gives CDR1 SGHAT, CDR2 FQNNGV. Trimming shortened V by 5 bases and J by 7 bases, and 9 bases separated the two germline ends. The CDR3 length is 11 residues. This TCR came from a man older than 75 with acute or convalescent COVID-19. V usage is TRBV11-2 and J usage is TRBJ2-7, with D unclear. Sequenced: peripheral blood. CDR3 region: CASSRLEEQYF. In DNA, the CDR3 is TGTGCCAGCAGCCGACTCGAGGAGCAGTACTTC.